This entry lists 8 T cell receptor beta chains sequenced from one sample in a study of shared clonotypes between healthy human individuals. Libraries were prepared by immunoSEQ multiplex PCR; TCRdb keeps only in-frame clonotypes and omits some of them. The table lists about 1.5 million clones, roughly 96% of them singletons. Sequenced: naive CD4+ T cells sorted from blood. The subset denotes: CD45RA+ positively selected. The receptors were gathered from a man aged 25-40 years in good health.

V is TRBV5-1 and J is TRBJ2-2; unclear D gene. CDR3 length: 14 residues. Trimming left V 4 bases short and J 4 bases short, with 11 bases between. Germline V CDR1 and CDR2: SGHRS, YFSETQ. CDR3 bases: TGCGCCAGCAGCCCGACGGCTGTCACCGGGGAGCTGTTTTTT. Its protein product is CASSPTAVTGELFF.

The chain carries TRBV5-1 and TRBJ2-1, with 7 bases identical to TRBD2. The CDR3 is made up of 14 amino acids. Germline V gives CDR1 SGHRS, CDR2 YFSETQ. Germline trimming cut 8 bases from V and 0 bases from J; bases unmatched to any gene: 5. The CDR3 protein is CASCSGPSYNEQFF. The CDR3 region has the DNA TGCGCCAGTTGTAGCGGGCCCTCCTACAATGAGCAGTTCTTC.

V gene TRBV19 combines with J gene TRBJ2-2, with TRBD2 matching over 10 bases. The CDR3 is 15 residues long. Germline values: CDR1 LNHDA, CDR2 SQIVND (reference sequence). J gave up 6 bases and V 3 bases, and 4 bases lay outside the gene matches. The CDR3 DNA reads as TGTGCCAGTAGTATTATAGCGGGAGGATCCGGGGAGCTGTTTTTT. Amino acids: CASSIIAGGSGELFF.

This clone was observed once. The chain couples TRBV5-8 to TRBJ1-5, with 8 bases that match TRBD1. CDR3 size: 14 residues. With 4 bases clipped from V and 4 bases from J, the junction kept 4 bases outside the gene matches. Germline V gene sequence: CDR1 SGHTS, CDR2 YDEGEE. The CDR3 region has the DNA TGTGCCAGCAGCCGGGACAGGAGTAATCAGCCCCAGCATTTT. Its translation: CASSRDRSNQPQHF.

V is TRBV10-3 and J is TRBJ2-3; TRBD2 matches 7 bases. Looked up from germline, CDR1 is ENHRY and CDR2 is SYGVKD. The CDR3 has 15 residues. Germline trimming cut 7 bases from V and 5 bases from J; bases unmatched to any gene: 12. The CDR3 loop reads CAIKQAGVSGDTQYF. CDR3 nucleotide sequence: TGTGCCATCAAACAGGCGGGAGTATCAGGAGATACGCAGTATTTT.

The rearrangement links TRBV6-5 to TRBJ2-1, with D tentatively TRBD1 or TRBD2 (5 bases each). The germline V gene encodes CDR1 MNHEY and CDR2 SVGAGI. The CDR3 has 13 residues. Trimming pared 6 bases from V and 12 bases from J, leaving 18 bases between. CDR3 sequence reads: CASRTAGTSGQFF. The CDR3 region has the DNA TGTGCCAGCAGGACCGCAGGGACGAGTGGGCAGTTCTTC.

The rearrangement joins TRBV4-2 to TRBJ2-7, with a possible D match to TRBD1 (6 bases). This CDR3 has 15 residues. Trimming shortened V by 3 bases and J by 3 bases, and 15 bases separated the two germline ends. From germline, CDR1 is LGHNA and CDR2 YNFKEQ. CDR3 in amino acids: CASSHRDTGSYEQYF. Written as DNA, the CDR3 is TGTGCCAGCAGCCACCGGGACACGGGGAGCTACGAGCAGTACTTC.

The chain employs TRBV25-1 and TRBJ2-3; no firm D call. CDR3 length equals 11 residues. Trimming cost V 6 bases and J 3 bases, with 4 bases left between them. Germline CDR1 reads MGHDK; CDR2 reads SYGVNS. CDR3 protein: CASRITDTQYF. CDR3 coding DNA: TGTGCCAGCAGAATTACAGATACGCAGTATTTT.